One sample yielded the 19 T cell receptor beta chains listed below, sequenced in a study of neoadjuvant anti-PD-1 for oral cavity cancer. Sequenced by immunoSEQ multiplex PCR; TCRdb stores in-frame clones only, minus some. Among 55,000 to 75,000 clones listed, roughly 80% were seen once. The input for sequencing was PBMCs, taken before nivolumab (anti-PD-1) treatment. The receptors here all came from a person aged 40-85 years with oral cavity squamous cell carcinoma.

The sample holds a few counts of this clone. The chain couples TRBV19 to TRBJ1-1; D is unresolved. Germline V CDR1 and CDR2: LNHDA, SQIVND (reference sequence). V shed 5 bases and J shed 0 bases, with 13 bases lying between them. CDR3 length equals 15 residues. The CDR3 reads CASSPGFLMNTEAFF. CDR3 coding DNA: TGTGCCAGTAGTCCGGGGTTCCTAATGAACACTGAAGCTTTCTTT.

The genes are TRBV6-6 and TRBJ1-6, with unresolved D. Per germline, CDR1 MNHNY and CDR2 SVGAGI (reference sequence). The CDR3 consists of 16 residues. Trimming took 6 bases from V and 6 from J, leaving 18 bases between them. CDR3 DNA: TGTGCCAGCAGCGACGCGGGTGCCGAGGGTAATTCACCCCTCCACTTT. It translates to CASSDAGAEGNSPLHF.

The chain carries TRBV10-1 and TRBJ2-3, with 11 nucleotides matching TRBD2. The CDR3 sequence is 15 residues long. The V segment lost 8 bases and the J segment 9 bases; nucleotides outside the gene matches: 13. From germline, CDR1 is WNHNN and CDR2 SYGVQD (reference sequence). This CDR3 is CASSVTSGASGTQYF. The DNA of the CDR3 is TGCGCCAGCTCCGTGACTAGCGGGGCCTCGGGGACGCAGTATTTT.

This clone turned up a few times. The chain recombines TRBV6-6 with TRBJ2-7, with unresolved D. The CDR3 covers 11 residues. V gave up 5 bases and J gave up 3 bases, with 5 bases separating them. Germline V lookup: CDR1 MNHNY, CDR2 SVGAGI (reference sequence). This chain's CDR3 is CASSRNYEQYF. The DNA of the CDR3 is TGTGCCAGCAGTCGGAACTACGAGCAGTACTTC.

This chain links TRBV6-5 with TRBJ2-3, with unresolved D. This CDR3 contains 15 residues. Trimming stripped 2 bases from V and 0 bases from J, with 9 bases between. The V gene's germline CDR1 is MNHEY and CDR2 SVGAGI. CDR3 nucleotides: TGTGCCAGCAGTTACGCGGTTTCTAGCACAGATACGCAGTATTTT. Its protein product is CASSYAVSSTDTQYF.

The J gene is TRBJ1-3, the V gene TRBV10-2; no firm D call. This CDR3 has 13 residues. CDR1 WSHSY and CDR2 SAAADI come from the germline V gene. The V and J ends lost 0 bases and 3 bases respectively, with 3 bases between them. CDR3 sequence: CASSESGGNTIYF. The CDR3, as DNA: TGCGCCAGCAGTGAGTCGGGTGGAAACACCATATATTTT.

The chain employs TRBV29-1 and TRBJ2-1; 7 bases agree with TRBD2. Per germline, CDR1 SQVTM and CDR2 ANQGSEA. The ends lost 4 bases at V and 0 bases at J; junction bases unmatched: 3. The CDR3 spans 14 residues. CDR3 sequence reads: CSVVGGSSYNEQFF. The CDR3 DNA sequence: TGCAGCGTTGTAGGCGGGAGCTCCTACAATGAGCAGTTCTTC.

The rearrangement uses TRBV19 and TRBJ1-1, with a weak D call TRBD1 (6 bases). The V end was cut by 3 bases, the J end by 1 base, with 12 bases between. The CDR3 consists of 15 residues. Germline values: CDR1 LNHDA, CDR2 SQIVND (reference sequence). CDR3 DNA sequence: TGTGCCAGTAGTATCAATCCGGGGGCGAACACTGAAGCTTTCTTT. It encodes CASSINPGANTEAFF.

By its share, this clone is medium-sized (0.01 to 0.1%). V gene TRBV19 combines with J gene TRBJ2-2; the D gene is possibly TRBD1 (6 bases). Germline-derived CDR1 and CDR2 are LNHDA and SQIVND (reference sequence). V was shortened by 3 bases and J by 3 bases, with 14 bases between the two germline ends. This CDR3 is built from 16 residues. Here the CDR3 reads CASSMNRAAHTGELFF. CDR3 nucleotides: TGTGCCAGTAGTATGAACAGGGCGGCCCACACCGGGGAGCTGTTTTTT.

V usage is TRBV20-1 and J usage is TRBJ1-2; possibly TRBD1 for D (6 bases). The CDR3 sequence is 11 residues long. The germline V gene encodes CDR1 DFQATT and CDR2 SNEGSKA (reference sequence). V shed 5 bases and J shed 3 bases, with 7 bases lying between them. The CDR3 DNA reads as TGCAGTGCTTACAGGGACTATGGCTACACCTTC. Its translation is CSAYRDYGYTF.

CDR3 protein: CATHQGAGEQYF. As DNA, the CDR3 is TGTGCCACCCACCAGGGGGCGGGCGAGCAGTACTTC. The genes are TRBV6-1 and TRBJ2-7, with TRBD1 matching 8 bases. V lost 10 bases, J lost 6 bases, and 8 bases stayed unmatched. CDR1 is MNHNS and CDR2 is SASEGT in the germline V gene. This CDR3 is built from 12 residues.

The sample holds one count of this clone. The chain recombines TRBV30 with TRBJ2-6; D gene uncertain. The CDR3 consists of 17 residues. V dropped 5 bases and J dropped 0 bases, with 17 bases sitting between them. Germline V gene sequence: CDR1 GTSNPN, CDR2 SVGIG (reference sequence). The CDR3 protein is CAWGSRRLSSGANVLTF. In nucleotides, the CDR3 is TGTGCCTGGGGTAGCCGACGTTTGAGCTCTGGGGCCAACGTCCTGACTTTC.

This clone is labeled as medium-sized. This chain links TRBV5-5 with TRBJ1-3, with D maybe TRBD1 (6 bases). Germline values: CDR1 SGHKS, CDR2 YYEKEE (reference sequence). There are 17 residues in the CDR3. The V gene lost 0 bases and the J gene lost 1 base, with 14 bases spanning the gap. CDR3 nucleotides: TGTGCCAGCAGCTTGGATTGGGGGCTTAGGTCTGGAAACACCATATATTTT. This gives the protein CASSLDWGLRSGNTIYF.

The chain's CDR3 is CASSLVPTGGKTGELFF. The CDR3 bases are TGTGCCAGCAGCTTAGTACCAACAGGGGGCAAGACCGGGGAGCTGTTTTTT. The V and J genes are TRBV11-2 and TRBJ2-2; 9 bases are a match to TRBD1. CDR3 size: 17 residues. Trimming removed 1 base from V and 5 bases from J; junction bases left unmatched: 8. In germline, CDR1 is SGHAT, CDR2 FQNNGV.

The V call is TRBV11-2, the J call TRBJ1-2; 9 nucleotides match TRBD1. V lost 4 bases, J lost 2 bases, and 8 bases stayed unmatched. The CDR3 has 16 amino acids. Germline-derived CDR1 and CDR2 are SGHAT and FQNNGV. Here the CDR3 reads CASSSPGTGRNYGYTF. The CDR3 DNA is TGTGCCAGCAGCTCCCCCGGGACAGGGCGGAACTATGGCTACACCTTC.

V is TRBV18 and J is TRBJ2-7; D gene ambiguous. V was clipped by 2 bases and J by 3 bases, with 14 bases between them. CDR1 KGHSH and CDR2 LQKENI come from the germline V gene. This CDR3 comprises 15 residues. In DNA, the CDR3 is TGTGCCAGCTCACCAGTATCCGTTCAGGACTACGAGCAGTACTTC. Translating it yields CASSPVSVQDYEQYF.

The genes are TRBV10-3 and TRBJ2-7, with 7 nucleotides matching TRBD2. Germline assignment: CDR1 ENHRY and CDR2 SYGVKD. This CDR3 contains 16 residues. Trimming removed 2 bases from V and 1 base from J; junction bases left unmatched: 8. The CDR3 loop is CAISERVAGESYEQYF. DNA for the CDR3: TGTGCCATCAGTGAGAGGGTAGCGGGTGAGTCCTACGAGCAGTACTTC.

This chain uses TRBV10-2 with TRBJ1-4; TRBD1 matches 9 bases. With V trimmed by 8 bases and J by 3 bases, 4 bases remained unmatched. The CDR3 has 14 amino acids. CDR1 is WSHSY and CDR2 is SAAADI in the germline V gene. In nucleotides, the CDR3 is TGCGCCAGCCGTAGACAGGGGGCTAATGAAAAACTGTTTTTT. Its translation: CASRRQGANEKLFF.

This clone is categorized as medium-sized. The chain employs TRBV6-1 and TRBJ1-6; unclear D gene. Germline CDR1 and CDR2: MNHNS and SASEGT. This CDR3 contains 14 residues. V was trimmed by 5 bases and J by 8 bases, leaving 13 bases between them. The CDR3 loop is CASSLNPGDSPLHF. CDR3 DNA sequence: TGTGCCAGCAGTCTCAACCCGGGCGATTCACCCCTCCACTTT.